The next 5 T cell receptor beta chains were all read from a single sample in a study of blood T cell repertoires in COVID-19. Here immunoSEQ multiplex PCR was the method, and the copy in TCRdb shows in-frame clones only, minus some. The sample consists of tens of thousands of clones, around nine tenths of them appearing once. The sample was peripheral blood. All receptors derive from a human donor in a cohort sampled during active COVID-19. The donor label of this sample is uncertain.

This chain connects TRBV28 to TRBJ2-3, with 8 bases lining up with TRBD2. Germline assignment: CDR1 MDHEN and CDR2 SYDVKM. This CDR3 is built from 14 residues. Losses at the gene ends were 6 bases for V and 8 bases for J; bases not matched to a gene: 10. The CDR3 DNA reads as TGTGCCAGCAGCCCTGGACTAGCCGGGGGTACGCAGTATTTT. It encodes CASSPGLAGGTQYF.

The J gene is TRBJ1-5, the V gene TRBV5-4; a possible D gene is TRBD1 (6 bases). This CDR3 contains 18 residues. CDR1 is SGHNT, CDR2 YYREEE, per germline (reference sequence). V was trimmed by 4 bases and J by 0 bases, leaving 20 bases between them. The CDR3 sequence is CASSAGAGAVYSNQPQHF. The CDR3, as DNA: TGTGCCAGCAGCGCGGGGGCGGGGGCGGTGTATAGCAATCAGCCCCAGCATTTT.

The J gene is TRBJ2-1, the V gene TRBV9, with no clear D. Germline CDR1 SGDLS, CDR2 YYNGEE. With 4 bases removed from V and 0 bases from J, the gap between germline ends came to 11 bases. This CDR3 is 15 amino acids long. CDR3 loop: CASSPWASSYNEQFF. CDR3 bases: TGTGCCAGCAGCCCTTGGGCGAGCTCCTACAATGAGCAGTTCTTC.

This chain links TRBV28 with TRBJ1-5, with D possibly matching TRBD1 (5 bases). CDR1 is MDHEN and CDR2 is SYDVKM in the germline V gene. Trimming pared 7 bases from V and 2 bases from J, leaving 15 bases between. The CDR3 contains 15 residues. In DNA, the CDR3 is TGTGCCAGCATCCAGCCCGGGGGTCGCAATCAGCCCCAGCATTTT. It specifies CASIQPGGRNQPQHF.

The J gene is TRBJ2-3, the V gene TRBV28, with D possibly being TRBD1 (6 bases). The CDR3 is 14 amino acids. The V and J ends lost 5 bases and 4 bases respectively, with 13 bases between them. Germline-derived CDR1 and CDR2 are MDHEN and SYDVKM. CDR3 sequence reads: CASSPLGHPDTQYF. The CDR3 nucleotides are TGTGCCAGCAGTCCCCTGGGACATCCAGATACGCAGTATTTT. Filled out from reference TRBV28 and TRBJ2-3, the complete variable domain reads DVKVTQSSRYLVKRTGEKVFLECVQDMDHENMFWYRQDPGLGLRLIYFSYDVKMKEKGDIPEGYSVSREKKERFSLILESASTNQTSMYLCASSPLGHPDTQYFGPGTRLTVL.